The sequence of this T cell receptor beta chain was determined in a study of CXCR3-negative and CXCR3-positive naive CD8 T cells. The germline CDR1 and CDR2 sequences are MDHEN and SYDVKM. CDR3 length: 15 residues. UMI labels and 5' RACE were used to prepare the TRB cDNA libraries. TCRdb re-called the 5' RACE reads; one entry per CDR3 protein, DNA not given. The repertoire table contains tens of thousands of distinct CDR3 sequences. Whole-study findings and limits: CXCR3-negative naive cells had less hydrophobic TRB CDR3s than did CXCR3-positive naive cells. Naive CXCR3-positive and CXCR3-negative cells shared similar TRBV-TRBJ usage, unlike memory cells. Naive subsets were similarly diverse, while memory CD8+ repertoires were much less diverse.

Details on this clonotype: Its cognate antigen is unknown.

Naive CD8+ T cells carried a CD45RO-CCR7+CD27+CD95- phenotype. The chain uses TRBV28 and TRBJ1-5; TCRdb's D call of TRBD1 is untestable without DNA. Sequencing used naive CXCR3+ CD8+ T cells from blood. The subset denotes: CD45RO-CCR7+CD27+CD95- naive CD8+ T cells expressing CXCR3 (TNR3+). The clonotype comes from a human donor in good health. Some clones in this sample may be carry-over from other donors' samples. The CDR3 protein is CASSLPGGGGQPQHF.